This T cell receptor beta chain is drawn from a study of blood T cell repertoires in COVID-19. At the level of the study: Some COVID-19 samples were acute and others convalescent; all came from the United States, Italy and Spain. PBMCs, B-cell-depleted T cells, or T cells provided the cDNA or gDNA that made up the material.

The ends were cut back, 5 bases at V and 4 bases at J, with 15 bases in the middle. The germline gives CDR1 MNHEY, CDR2 SVGEGT. The CDR3 runs to 15 residues. Profiled with immunoSEQ multiplex PCR; TCRdb holds only in-frame clones, not every one. The repertoire has some 240,000 clones, roughly 80% of them found once; the top ten carry less than 6%. The TCR sequence derives from a woman aged 70-85 years with COVID-19, enrolled during active disease. The J gene is TRBJ2-1, the V gene TRBV6-2 or TRBV6-3, with D unclear. The specimen was peripheral blood. The CDR3 DNA reads TGTGCCAGCAGTGACCTGACTTCTGGGTACAATGAGCAGTTCTTC. This translates into CASSDLTSGYNEQFF.